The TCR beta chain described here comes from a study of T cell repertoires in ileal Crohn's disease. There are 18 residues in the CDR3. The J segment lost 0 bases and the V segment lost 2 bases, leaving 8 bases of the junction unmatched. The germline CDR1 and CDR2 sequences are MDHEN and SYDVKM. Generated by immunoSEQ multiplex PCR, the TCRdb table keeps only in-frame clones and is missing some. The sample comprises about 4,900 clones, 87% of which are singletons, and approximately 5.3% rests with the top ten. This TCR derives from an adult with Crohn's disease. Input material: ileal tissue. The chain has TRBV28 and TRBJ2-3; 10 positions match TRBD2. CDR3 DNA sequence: TGTGCCAGCAGTTTACCGGGACTAGCGTATACTAGCACAGATACGCAGTATTTT. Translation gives CASSLPGLAYTSTDTQYF.